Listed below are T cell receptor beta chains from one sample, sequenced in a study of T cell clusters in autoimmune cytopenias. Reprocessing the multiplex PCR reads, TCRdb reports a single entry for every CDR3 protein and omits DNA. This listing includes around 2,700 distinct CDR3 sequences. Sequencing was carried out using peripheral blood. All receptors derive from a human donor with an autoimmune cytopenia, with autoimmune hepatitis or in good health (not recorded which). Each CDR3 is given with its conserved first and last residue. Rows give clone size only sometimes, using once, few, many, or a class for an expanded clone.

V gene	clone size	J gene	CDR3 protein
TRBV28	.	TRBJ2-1	CASSSGLANYNEQFF
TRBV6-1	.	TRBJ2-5	CASSVIAGGLQETQYF
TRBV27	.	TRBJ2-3	CASSLLTTEDTQYF
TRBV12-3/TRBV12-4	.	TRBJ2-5	CASSFRTKQETQYF
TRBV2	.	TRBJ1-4	CASSRVPAGEKLFF
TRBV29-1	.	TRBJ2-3	CSVEEPRDTQYF
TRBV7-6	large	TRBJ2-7	CASSASSGPYEQYF
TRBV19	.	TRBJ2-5	CASSISRLVVVAKDRDGETQYF
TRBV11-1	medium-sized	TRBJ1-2	CASSSRTGRGTYGYTF
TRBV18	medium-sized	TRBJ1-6	CASSLTGTGGSPLHF
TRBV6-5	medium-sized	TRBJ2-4	CASSSGGRWSKNIQYF
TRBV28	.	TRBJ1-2	CASSLSGGMGGYTF
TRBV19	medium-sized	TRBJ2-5	CASSTGAGGQETQYF
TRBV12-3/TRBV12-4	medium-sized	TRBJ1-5	CASSFYTGSNQPQHF
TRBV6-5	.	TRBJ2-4	CASSSSFYGKNIQYF
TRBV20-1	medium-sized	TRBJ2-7	CSASGLQGPGYEQYF
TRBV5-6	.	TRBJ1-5	CASSLSYSNQPQHF
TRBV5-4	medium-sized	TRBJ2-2	CASSGNTGELFF
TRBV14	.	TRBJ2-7	CASSVTSGGAGEQYF
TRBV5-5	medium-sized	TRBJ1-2	CASSQDAAGYYGYTF
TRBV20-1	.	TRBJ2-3	CSAPWRSTDTQYF
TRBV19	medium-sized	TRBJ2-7	CASGEAPSYEQYF
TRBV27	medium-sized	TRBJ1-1	CASSSLGWSEAFF
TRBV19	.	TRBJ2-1	CASSMLVLGEQFF
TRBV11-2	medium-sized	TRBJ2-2	CASSLDGRNTGELFF
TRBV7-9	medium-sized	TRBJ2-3	CASSTGRLAAFTDTQYF
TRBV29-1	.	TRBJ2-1	CSVSYPGTSGRYEQFF
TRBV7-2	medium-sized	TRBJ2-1	CASSLVVANNEQFF
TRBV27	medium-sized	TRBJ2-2	CASREKGPLGAGELFF
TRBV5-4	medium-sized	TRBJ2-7	CASSLGGAGSPYF
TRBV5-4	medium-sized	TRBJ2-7	CASSLVGSGSHEQYF
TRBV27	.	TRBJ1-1	CASSLSKKGVTEAFF
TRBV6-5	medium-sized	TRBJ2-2	CASTLHPARELFF
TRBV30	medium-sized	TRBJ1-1	CAFAQGWTEAFF
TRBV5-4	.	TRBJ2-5	CASSLVGVGETQYF
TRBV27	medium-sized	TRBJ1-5	CASSYAHRGQPQHF
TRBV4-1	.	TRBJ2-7	CASRGSGPYEQYF
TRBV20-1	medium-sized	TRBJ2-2	CSARDIGTGELFF
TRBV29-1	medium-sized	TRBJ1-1	CSAWTGIMNTEAFF
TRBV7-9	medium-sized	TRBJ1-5	CASSFPKGGNQPQHF
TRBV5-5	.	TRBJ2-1	CVSSTGLAGGPYNEQFF
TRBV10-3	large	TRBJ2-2	CAIRGTSDGGELFF
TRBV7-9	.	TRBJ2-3	CASAGTGRGDTDTQYF
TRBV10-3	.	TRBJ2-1	CAISESSQKGVVFDEQFF
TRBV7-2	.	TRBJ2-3	CASSLGESTDTQYF